This T cell receptor beta chain was recorded in a study of shared clonotypes between healthy human individuals (TCRdb year 2020). Notes on the research overall: The cohort included a few men and a couple of women between 18 and 49 years of age. Per donor, three plates each were used for CD4 naive and CD4 memory, two for CD8 naive, and one for CD8 memory. To estimate repertoire size and how much clonotypes are shared between individuals, the study performed deep sequencing of blood TCR repertoires from a few healthy adults. To increase sequencing depth and limit assay-specific biases, TCR repertoire library preparation and sequencing were carried out by different laboratories using diverse techniques. Per donor, leukapheresis produced somewhere between about 0.9 and 9 billion PBMCs. The study at large found these results: Compared with non-shared clonotypes, clonotypes shared by all four sorted-subset donors had higher generation probabilities. Pairwise subsampling led to the expectation that sequencing depth would affect the degree of clonotype sharing among donors. Incomplete sequencing was indicated by rarefaction of sorted-subset datasets, despite the large sequencing depth. About 5% of naive CD4, 3% to 4% of naive CD8, roughly 2.5% of memory CD4, and 0.35% to 0.5% of memory CD8 clonotypes were shared across several donors. Sampling was restricted to blood, and TCR repertoires in tissue are likely to differ from TCR repertoires in blood. Because the study included a small number of donors, the genetic and exposure-history diversity represented was limited. Larger estimated clonotype richness was generally found for naive subsets than for memory subsets.

About this clone: Its antigen has not been determined. Per-base qualities were not stored, and no clone one base away is much larger.

TCR CDR3 regions were amplified from genomic DNA by multiplex PCR using the deep immunoSEQ assay. For each cell subset, the extracted genomic DNA was distributed evenly across all wells of several immunoSEQ 96-well plates, and each plate served as one replicate. Each replicate PCR for sorted subsets received about 180 ng genomic DNA, equal to roughly 33,000 T cell genomes. The purified libraries were quantified using a Qubit 3.0 fluorometer, sized with a Bioanalyzer 2100, and then quantified again using the KAPA Library Quantification kit. Every immunoSEQ 96-well plate was sequenced on a dedicated single-read 150-cycle Illumina NextSeq 550 flow cell. Per the source publication's procedure: Because only junctional sequences without quality scores were contained in the immunoSEQ output, filtering matching that applied to full-length reads could not be performed. To assign V/J genes and CDR3, sequences were annotated against IMGT germline references using PyIR, a Python wrapper for IgBLAST v1.9. Reads were filtered out if the reads had weak V/J assignments (E-value above 1e-6), no CDR3, stop codons, out-of-frame junctions, or ambiguous translated residues. A V3J clonotype was defined by an identical inferred V gene, J gene, and CDR3 amino acid sequence. The percentage overlap between two repertoires was calculated by dividing the number of shared unique clonotypes by the size of the smaller repertoire. RTK rarefaction, the Chao1 estimator, and Recon v2.1 estimates of unobserved clonotypes were used to assess repertoire richness. Generation probabilities for all TCRbeta clonotypes obtained by the gDNA method from several donors were computed using OLGA. This is the immuneACCESS table as TCRdb keeps it, with only in-frame sequences that have V and J called. A part of the clones is gone; compared with another copy, unresolved V genes explain less than half, and the rest is unexplained. That table gives V, J and clone size, and the DNA gave D and trimming. This sample holds roughly 2 million clones; under 97% were observed only once. The ten largest make up less than 0.15% of the sample.

The CDR3 sequence holds 13 residues, the cysteine and phenylalanine included. CDR3 DNA is the only sequence kept; it has 39 bases, read in frame from the first base. Relative to germline, V is 5 bases shorter and J is 1 base shorter, with 8 bases between their ends. According to the germline V gene, CDR1 reads SGHNT and CDR2 reads YENEEA. Healthy HIV-negative adults with no recently reported acute infections or vaccinations were included as donors. Only Caucasian adults living in Nashville, Tennessee, USA were represented among the donors. CD4+ T cells were enriched by magnetic negative selection; naive cells were then positively selected on CD45RA, and the negative fraction formed the memory subset. After blood collection by leukapheresis, PBMCs were isolated using Ficoll-Histopaque density gradient centrifugation and then cryopreserved in the vapor phase of liquid nitrogen. Analytical flow cytometry was used to check the purity and quantity of every magnetically sorted T cell population. Genomic DNA was isolated from every sorted fraction and measured by UV absorbance on a Nanodrop 2000c.

Sequenced input: naive CD4+ T cells sorted from blood. The cell subset or site tag for this specimen amounts to: CD45RA+ positively selected. The clonotype originates from a man aged 18 to 30 in good health. The chain is assembled from TRBV11-3 and TRBJ1-1, with TRBD1 perhaps the D gene, on 5 matching bases. The DNA sequence follows: TGTGCCAGCAGCGGGGGGAAGAACACTGAAGCTTTCTTT. Translated, this gives CASSGGKNTEAFF.